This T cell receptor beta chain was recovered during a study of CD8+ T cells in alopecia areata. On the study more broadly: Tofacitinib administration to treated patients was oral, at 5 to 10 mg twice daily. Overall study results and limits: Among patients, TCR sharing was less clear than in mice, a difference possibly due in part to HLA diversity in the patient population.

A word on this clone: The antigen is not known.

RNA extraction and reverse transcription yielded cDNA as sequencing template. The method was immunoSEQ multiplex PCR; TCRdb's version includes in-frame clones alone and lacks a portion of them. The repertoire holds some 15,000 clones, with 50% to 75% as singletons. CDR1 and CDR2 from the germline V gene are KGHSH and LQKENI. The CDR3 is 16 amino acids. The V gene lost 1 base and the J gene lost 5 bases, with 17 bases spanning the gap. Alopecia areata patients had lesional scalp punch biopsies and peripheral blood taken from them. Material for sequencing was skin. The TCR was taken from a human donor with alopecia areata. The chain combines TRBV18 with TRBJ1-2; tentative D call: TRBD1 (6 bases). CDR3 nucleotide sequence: TGTGCCAGCTCACCACAAGGGGGAACGGGGGAATATGGCTACACCTTC. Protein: CASSPQGGTGEYGYTF.